This T cell receptor beta chain stems from a study of Graves' ophthalmopathy and Graves' hyperthyroidism. Study summary: Peripheral blood was obtained at first diagnosis, ahead of any treatment. Whole-study findings and limits: Blood also contained most of the expanded thyroid clonotypes above 0.001 frequency.

This clonotype was seen at least ten times. Antigen unknown. The junction shows a germline mismatch at one end, possibly a read error. Those donors who had ophthalmopathy presented with moderate-to-severe activity, a CAS of ≥3, a NOSPECS of ≥4 and a duration under 3 months. Other autoimmune diseases, uncontrolled infections, pregnancy or lactation led to the exclusion of patients. Germline-derived CDR1 and CDR2 are SSHAT and FNYEAQ (reference sequence). The CDR3 length is 14 residues. Amplification from RNA transcripts yielded the TCR beta CDR3 regions. An opening RT-PCR round employed HTBI primers and preceded a second-round multiplex PCR. In TCRdb, the multiplex PCR reads were re-called with MiXCR into one record per CDR3 protein. There are hundreds of thousands of distinct CDR3 sequences in the sample; more than 40% occur only once, and under 3.5% lies in the top ten.

The genes are TRBV7-7 and TRBJ2-7; TRBD2 might be the D (5 bases). The specimen was peripheral blood. This receptor was identified in an adult man with Graves' ophthalmopathy. The chain's CDR3 is CASSPGVYTYEQYF. The CDR3 DNA sequence: TGTGCTAGCAGCCCCGGGGTCTACACCTACGAGCAGTACTTC.